A selection of T cell receptor beta chains follows, all from one sample in a study of OX40 agonist ivuxolimab in advanced cancers. TCRdb's table, derived via immunoSEQ multiplex PCR, lists solely in-frame clones and lacks some. The data contain tens of thousands of clones, more than 75% of them seen just once; the ten biggest clones take up 0.32%. The sample in question was CD4+ or CD8+ T cells sorted from blood, obtained in a trial of the OX40 agonist ivuxolimab. These receptors originate from an adult with an advanced solid tumor such as melanoma, head and neck, liver or kidney cancer. Each CDR3 is given with its conserved first and last residue. Each record gives: clone size, V gene, J gene, D gene, CDR3 protein, CDR3 DNA. D genes are given only for firm matches. The size of a clone is reported for some rows only, either as once, few or many, or as a class for expanded clones.

-	TRBV5-1	TRBJ2-7	-	CASRMSPGEQYF	TGCGCCAGCAGGATGTCCCCGGGCGAGCAGTACTTC
-	TRBV29-1	TRBJ1-3	TRBD1	CSVTQGVGNTIYF	TGCAGCGTTACTCAGGGGGTTGGAAACACCATATATTTT
-	TRBV11-3	TRBJ2-1	TRBD2	CASSWTSGGPLEQFF	TGTGCCAGCAGCTGGACTAGCGGGGGACCGCTTGAGCAGTTCTTC
-	TRBV6-5	TRBJ2-1	TRBD2	CASRPGTSGDNEQFF	TGTGCCAGCAGGCCCGGGACTAGCGGAGACAATGAGCAGTTCTTC
-	TRBV28	TRBJ2-5	TRBD2	CVSGSRFLGETQYF	TGTGTTAGCGGGAGTCGGTTTTTGGGAGAGACCCAGTACTTC
-	TRBV5-4	TRBJ2-4	TRBD2	CASSRISGLAGGPVKNIQYF	TGTGCCAGCAGCCGCATCTCGGGACTAGCGGGAGGGCCCGTCAAAAACATTCAGTACTTC
-	TRBV5-1	TRBJ2-1	-	CASSPQKSGGAPYNEQFF	TGCGCCAGCAGCCCACAGAAGTCTGGGGGCGCTCCCTACAATGAGCAGTTCTTC
few	TRBV15	TRBJ2-7	TRBD2	CATSRGTSGDEQYF	TGTGCCACCAGCAGAGGGACTAGCGGAGACGAGCAGTACTTC
-	TRBV30	TRBJ2-3	-	CAWSLPMDTQYF	TGTGCCTGGAGTTTGCCCATGGATACGCAGTATTTT
-	TRBV11-2	TRBJ2-4	TRBD2	CASSLGLAEKNIQYF	TGTGCCAGCAGCTTGGGGCTAGCGGAAAAAAACATTCAGTACTTC
-	TRBV25-1	TRBJ1-2	-	CASSELVAGTNYGYTF	TGTGCCAGCAGTGAATTGGTTGCGGGGACTAACTATGGCTACACCTTC
-	TRBV6-5	TRBJ2-2	-	CASSKTGPGELFF	TGTGCCAGCAGTAAAACAGGGCCCGGGGAGCTGTTTTTT
-	TRBV19	TRBJ1-1	-	CASSPGMNTEAFF	TGTGCCAGTAGTCCAGGGATGAACACTGAAGCTTTCTTT
once	TRBV7-3	TRBJ1-1	TRBD1	CASSSQQGIGAFF	TGTGCCAGCAGCTCACAACAGGGGATAGGAGCTTTCTTT
-	TRBV7-2	TRBJ2-1	TRBD2	CASSAPGLAGYNEQFF	TGTGCCAGCAGCGCCCCGGGACTAGCGGGATACAATGAGCAGTTCTTC
few	TRBV18	TRBJ1-5	-	CASSPAQVVAQPQHF	TGTGCCAGCTCACCGGCCCAGGTCGTCGCTCAGCCCCAGCATTTT
-	TRBV30	TRBJ1-4	-	CAWSAKAYNEKLFF	TGTGCCTGGAGTGCTAAGGCTTATAATGAAAAACTGTTTTTT
-	TRBV7-9	TRBJ2-6	-	CASSYPSANVLTF	TGTGCCAGCAGCTACCCGTCTGCCAACGTCCTGACTTTC
once	TRBV30	TRBJ2-1	TRBD2	CAWSIGLAGGNEQFF	TGTGCCTGGAGTATCGGGCTAGCGGGAGGCAATGAGCAGTTCTTC
-	TRBV6-5	TRBJ1-3	-	CASSSLLTGLNTIYF	TGTGCCAGCAGTTCATTGTTGACGGGGTTGAACACCATATATTTT
once	TRBV7-9	TRBJ1-1	TRBD1	CASSKGQENTEAFF	TGTGCCAGCAGCAAAGGACAGGAGAACACTGAAGCTTTCTTT
-	TRBV7-2	TRBJ2-7	TRBD2	CASSRPGLAVYEQYF	TGTGCCAGCAGCCGCCCGGGACTAGCCGTCTACGAGCAGTACTTC
-	TRBV15	TRBJ2-2	-	CATSRDEGGSGELFF	TGTGCCACCAGCAGAGATGAGGGGGGATCCGGGGAGCTGTTTTTT
-	TRBV5-1	TRBJ2-1	TRBD2	CASSLAGGPLEQFF	TGCGCCAGCAGCTTAGCGGGGGGGCCACTTGAGCAGTTCTTC
-	TRBV1	TRBJ1-5	-	CTSSQLLKKQETTGTPVKSQHF	TGCACCAGCAGCCAATTACTAAAAAAACAAGAAACTACCGGGACCCCAGTAAAGTCCCAGCATTTT
-	TRBV7-2	TRBJ1-6	TRBD1	CASSLSGTANSPLHF	TGTGCCAGCAGCTTATCCGGGACAGCAAATTCACCCCTCCACTTT
-	TRBV19	TRBJ2-5	TRBD1	CASSTPGGAGKETQYF	TGTGCCAGTAGCACTCCAGGGGGCGCGGGGAAAGAGACCCAGTACTTC
-	TRBV18	TRBJ2-3	-	CASSPDPLVGLSTDTQYF	TGTGCCAGCTCACCGGATCCTTTAGTGGGGTTGAGCACAGATACGCAGTATTTT
-	TRBV7-9	TRBJ1-3	-	CASRRGTTVDTIYF	TGTGCCAGCAGGAGGGGAACAACAGTGGACACCATATATTTT
-	TRBV15	TRBJ1-5	-	CATSRDKGNQPQHF	TGTGCCACCAGCAGAGATAAGGGGAATCAGCCCCAGCATTTT
-	TRBV10-1	TRBJ2-3	-	CASSALGADTQYF	TGCGCCAGCAGTGCCTTGGGGGCAGATACGCAGTATTTT
-	TRBV28	TRBJ1-2	-	CASRTGTGTVYGYTF	TGTGCCAGCAGAACTGGCACCGGGACGGTCTATGGCTACACCTTC
-	TRBV5-8	TRBJ1-6	TRBD1	CASSLKGQGGSPLHF	TGTGCCAGCAGCTTGAAGGGACAGGGTGGATCACCCCTCCACTTT
-	TRBV7-6	TRBJ2-3	-	CASSLSRGTDTQYF	TGTGCCAGCAGCTTATCTCGGGGGACAGATACGCAGTATTTT
-	TRBV7-2	TRBJ2-2	-	CASSLVIAGELFF	TGTGCCAGCAGCTTAGTAATAGCCGGGGAGCTGTTTTTT
few	TRBV7-2	TRBJ2-7	TRBD1	CASTLHGGQFYEQYF	TGTGCCAGCACCCTCCATGGGGGACAGTTCTACGAGCAGTACTTC
-	TRBV6-6	TRBJ1-3	-	CAAGTRTARSGNTIYF	TGTGCCGCCGGCACCCGAACTGCCCGCTCTGGAAACACCATATATTTT
-	TRBV28	TRBJ2-3	TRBD2	CASSLFVPGLAGGILVVPDTQYF	TGTGCCAGCAGTTTATTCGTCCCGGGACTAGCGGGAGGGATCTTAGTCGTCCCAGATACGCAGTATTTT
-	TRBV27	TRBJ1-4	-	CASYREAGDEKLFF	TGTGCCAGTTACCGGGAGGCAGGGGATGAAAAACTGTTTTTT
-	TRBV15	TRBJ1-4	-	CATSWEKEKLFF	TGTGCCACCAGCTGGGAGAAGGAAAAACTGTTTTTT
once	TRBV5-1	TRBJ2-1	TRBD1	CASSLSGQGAHEQFF	TGCGCCAGCAGCTTATCGGGACAGGGGGCCCATGAGCAGTTCTTC
-	TRBV11-3	TRBJ2-1	-	CASSLETGDEQFF	TGTGCCAGCAGCTTAGAAACGGGGGATGAGCAGTTCTTC
-	TRBV18	TRBJ1-1	-	CASSQSGTYTEAFF	TGTGCCAGCTCACAATCGGGAACTTACACTGAAGCTTTCTTT
-	TRBV7-2	TRBJ2-6	-	CASSLGSTGLGANVLTF	TGTGCCAGCAGCTTAGGGTCGACTGGGTTAGGGGCCAACGTCCTGACTTTC
-	TRBV10-3	TRBJ2-6	-	CAISGGRTSSGANVLTF	TGTGCCATCAGTGGGGGACGGACCAGCTCTGGGGCCAACGTCCTGACTTTC